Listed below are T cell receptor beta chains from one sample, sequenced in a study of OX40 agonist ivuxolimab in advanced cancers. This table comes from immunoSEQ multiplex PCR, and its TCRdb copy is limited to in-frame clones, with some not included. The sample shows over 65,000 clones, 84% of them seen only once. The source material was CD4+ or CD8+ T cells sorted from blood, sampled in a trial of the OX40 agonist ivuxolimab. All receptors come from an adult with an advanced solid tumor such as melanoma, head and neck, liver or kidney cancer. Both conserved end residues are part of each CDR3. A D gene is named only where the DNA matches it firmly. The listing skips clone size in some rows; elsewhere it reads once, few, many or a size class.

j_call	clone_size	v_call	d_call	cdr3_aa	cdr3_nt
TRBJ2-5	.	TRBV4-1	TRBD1	CASSQVTGNRETQYF	TGCGCCAGCAGCCAAGTGACAGGGAATCGAGAGACCCAGTACTTC
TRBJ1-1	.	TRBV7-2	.	CASSFDSGSAEAFF	TGTGCCAGCAGCTTTGATTCAGGGAGCGCTGAAGCTTTCTTT
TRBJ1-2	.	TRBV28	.	CASRTRGYNYGYTF	TGTGCCAGCAGGACAAGGGGGTATAACTATGGCTACACCTTC
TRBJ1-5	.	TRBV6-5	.	CASSSPGQGQPQHF	TGTGCCAGCAGTTCGCCAGGGCAGGGTCAGCCCCAGCATTTT
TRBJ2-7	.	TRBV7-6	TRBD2	CASSLFTSGRGEQYF	TGTGCCAGCAGCTTATTCACTAGCGGGAGGGGAGAGCAGTACTTC
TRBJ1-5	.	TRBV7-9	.	CASSSAGRGQPQHF	TGTGCCAGCAGTTCAGCAGGGCGAGGACAGCCCCAGCATTTT
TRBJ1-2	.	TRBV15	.	CATSRDFGSVGGWGYTF	TGTGCCACCAGCAGAGATTTTGGGTCGGTTGGCGGTTGGGGCTACACCTTC
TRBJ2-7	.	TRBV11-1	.	CASSFPNSYEQYF	TGTGCCAGCAGCTTCCCGAACAGCTACGAGCAGTACTTC
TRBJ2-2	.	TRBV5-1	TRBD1	CASSEGTVYTGELFF	TGCGCCAGCAGCGAGGGGACAGTCTACACCGGGGAGCTGTTTTTT
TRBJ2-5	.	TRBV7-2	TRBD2	CASSPHAGGQTQYF	TGTGCCAGCAGCCCTCACGCGGGGGGTCAGACCCAGTACTTC
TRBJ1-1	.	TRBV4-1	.	CASSQEVGAGTEAFF	TGCGCCAGCAGCCAAGAGGTCGGAGCAGGCACTGAAGCTTTCTTT
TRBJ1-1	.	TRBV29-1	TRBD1	CSAPGTGGSAFF	TGCAGCGCCCCTGGGACAGGGGGATCAGCTTTCTTT
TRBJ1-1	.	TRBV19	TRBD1	CASSTRKGQGNTEAFF	TGTGCCAGTAGTACCCGCAAGGGACAGGGGAACACTGAAGCTTTCTTT
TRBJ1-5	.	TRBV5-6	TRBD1	CASSLRDRLNQPQHF	TGTGCCAGCAGCTTGAGGGACAGACTAAATCAGCCCCAGCATTTT
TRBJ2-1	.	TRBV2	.	CASSSYNEQFF	TGTGCCAGCAGTTCCTACAATGAGCAGTTCTTC
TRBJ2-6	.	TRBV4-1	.	CASSLRQEISSGANVLTF	TGCGCCAGCAGCCTCCGACAGGAAATAAGCTCTGGGGCCAACGTCCTGACTTTC
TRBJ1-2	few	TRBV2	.	CASSERVSGYTF	TGTGCCAGCAGTGAAAGGGTATCTGGCTACACCTTC
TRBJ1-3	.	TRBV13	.	CASSQTANSGNTIYF	TGTGCCAGCAGCCAGACAGCTAACTCTGGAAACACCATATATTTT
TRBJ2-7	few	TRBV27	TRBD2	CASSPARGTISYEQYF	TGTGCCAGCAGTCCCGCCCGAGGGACTATCTCTTACGAGCAGTACTTC
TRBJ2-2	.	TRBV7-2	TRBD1	CASSFGTGRELFF	TGTGCCAGCAGCTTTGGGACAGGGCGGGAGCTGTTTTTT
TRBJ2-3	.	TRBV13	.	CASSLLRVRADTQYF	TGTGCCAGCAGCTTACTTCGGGTACGGGCAGATACGCAGTATTTT
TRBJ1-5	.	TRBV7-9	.	CASSLEGDQPQHF	TGTGCCAGCAGCTTAGAAGGGGACCAGCCCCAGCATTTT
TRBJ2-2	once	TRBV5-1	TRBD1	CASSLTPSGTGNTGELFF	TGCGCCAGCAGCTTGACACCCTCCGGGACAGGGAACACCGGGGAGCTGTTTTTT
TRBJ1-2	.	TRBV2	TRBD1	CASTMDRGYGYTF	TGTGCCAGCACTATGGACAGGGGTTATGGCTACACCTTC
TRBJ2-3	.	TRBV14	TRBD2	CASRGTSGSTDTQYF	TGTGCCAGCAGGGGGACTAGCGGGAGCACAGATACGCAGTATTTT
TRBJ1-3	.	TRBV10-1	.	CASSKTLSGNTIYF	TGCGCCAGCAGTAAGACACTCTCTGGAAACACCATATATTTT